This T cell receptor beta chain was sequenced for a study of cytomegalovirus exposure and HLA in healthy donors. The PCR contained 60 Vbeta and 13 Jbeta primers. Method: immunoSEQ multiplex PCR; TCRdb's copy keeps in-frame clones and lacks some. The ten most abundant clones cover 2.7% of a sample with 110,000 to 150,000 clones. The J segment lost 10 bases and the V segment lost 4 bases, leaving 3 bases of the junction unmatched. The CDR3 runs to 13 residues. Germline assignment: CDR1 SGHDN and CDR2 FVKESK. The sequence was collected from a man in his forties in good health and CMV-seronegative. The chain has TRBV14 and TRBJ2-1; 11 bases agree with TRBD2. The sample consisted of PBMCs. The CDR3 loop is CASSLIAGGEQFF. The CDR3 nucleotides read TGTGCCAGCAGCCTAATAGCGGGGGGGGAGCAGTTCTTC.